This entry lists 19 T cell receptor beta chains sequenced from one sample in a study of blood T cell repertoires in COVID-19 (dated by TCRdb to 2019 to 2021). The library was produced with the immunoSEQ multiplex PCR assay. Sourced from immuneACCESS, this table was stored by TCRdb with only in-frame sequences that have V and J called. A share of the clones is absent; for the studies checked, an unresolved V gene accounts for under half, and the remainder has no known explanation. The sample data list roughly 120,000 clones, and approximately 80% of these were observed just once. About 8% of the sample goes to the ten largest clones. Sequenced sample: peripheral blood. These receptors originate from a man aged 70-80 years with active or convalescent COVID-19.

The V and J genes are TRBV6-2 or TRBV6-3 and TRBJ2-5; 11 bases match TRBD2. V lost 4 bases and J lost 1; bases outside the gene matches: 5. The CDR3 is made up of 16 amino acids. Germline V gene data show CDR1 as MNHEY and CDR2 as SVGEGT. The CDR3 sequence: CASSSRLAGFQETQYF. The CDR3, as DNA: TGTGCCAGCAGTTCCAGACTAGCGGGGTTCCAAGAGACCCAGTACTTC.

This clone has only one observation. The chain couples TRBV19 to TRBJ2-5; 9 positions match TRBD1. The trim removed 9 bases at V and 5 bases at J, leaving 10 bases unmatched. CDR1 LNHDA and CDR2 SQIVND come from the germline V gene (reference sequence). The CDR3 length is 14 residues. Here the CDR3 DNA reads TGTGCCAGGGAAGGACAGGGGAGTAGGGAGACCCAGTACTTC. Its protein is CAREGQGSRETQYF.

This chain joins TRBV14 and TRBJ1-6; TRBD1 is a possible D gene (5 bases). Germline V gene lookup returns CDR1 SGHDN and CDR2 FVKESK. This CDR3 has 14 amino acids. The V end lost 0 bases, the J end lost 8 bases, and 8 bases lay between the germline ends. Written as DNA, the CDR3 is TGTGCCAGCAGCCAAGATCTAGGGGATTCACCCCTCCACTTT. This encodes CASSQDLGDSPLHF.

V gene TRBV28 combines with J gene TRBJ2-3; TRBD2 is a possible D gene (6 bases). V gave up 7 bases and J gave up 3 bases, with 20 bases separating them. The CDR3 contains 16 residues. Germline values: CDR1 MDHEN, CDR2 SYDVKM. CDR3 in DNA: TGTGCCAGCACTTCGGCCGGGAGTCGTGAAACAGATACGCAGTATTTT. It translates to CASTSAGSRETDTQYF.

V and J are TRBV6-4 and TRBJ1-5; no firm D call. The V gene's germline CDR1 is MRHNA and CDR2 SNTAGT. This CDR3 is 20 amino acids long. The CDR3 loop is CPPGGSGVQPLNYSNQPQHF. CDR3 nucleotides: TGTCCCCCGGGTGGGTCCGGAGTCCAGCCTCTTAACTATAGCAATCAGCCCCAGCATTTT.

This clone was observed a handful of times. In the same sample, other DNA sequences code for this CDR3. V usage is TRBV5-1 and J usage is TRBJ1-4, with 7 bases identical to TRBD1. There are 14 residues in the CDR3. V trimming: 4 bases; J trimming: 5 bases; junction bases outside the gene matches: 5. Germline V CDR1 and CDR2: SGHRS, YFSETQ. The CDR3 loop reads CASSTGQSNEKLFF. The CDR3 coding sequence is TGCGCCAGCAGCACGGGACAGTCCAATGAAAAACTGTTTTTT.

The rearrangement joins TRBV5-5 to TRBJ1-6, with a weak D call TRBD1 (5 bases). The germline V gene has CDR1 SGHKS and CDR2 YYEKEE (reference sequence). The CDR3 extends over 16 amino acids. V dropped 4 bases and J dropped 2 bases, with 13 bases sitting between them. The CDR3 coding sequence is TGTGCCAGCAGCCCCGGTGGGGCCCCCTATAATTCACCCCTCCACTTT. This encodes CASSPGGAPYNSPLHF.

This clone showed up just once. The chain employs TRBV4-3 and TRBJ2-7; D possibly corresponds to TRBD2 (6 bases). This CDR3 contains 15 residues. With 0 bases removed from V and 4 bases from J, the gap between germline ends came to 13 bases. The germline gives CDR1 LGHNA, CDR2 YSLEER. The CDR3 region is CASSQERRGSYEQYF. DNA for the CDR3: TGCGCCAGCAGCCAAGAGAGGCGGGGCTCTTACGAGCAGTACTTC.

Details on this clone: The junction differs from germline at one of its ends, possibly a read error. The chain is built from TRBV5-4 and TRBJ2-5, with TRBD1 as a possible D gene (6 bases). The CDR3 runs 14 residues. Germline CDR1 is SGHNT and CDR2 is YYREEE (reference sequence). The chain's CDR3 is CATRARTDQEAQYF. The CDR3 DNA reads TGTGCCACGAGAGCACGGACAGACCAAGAGGCCCAGTACTTC.

The chain joins TRBV7-3 to TRBJ2-7; tentative D call: TRBD2 (6 bases). Germline CDR1 SGHTA, CDR2 FQGTGA. The germline V and J ends were trimmed by 4 bases and 3 bases, with 16 bases remaining between them. This CDR3 comprises 15 residues. CDR3 nucleotides: TGTGCCAGCAGCTCGGGCGGGACGGGGGACTACGAGCAGTACTTC. The encoded protein is CASSSGGTGDYEQYF.

This chain joins TRBV6-2 or TRBV6-3 and TRBJ1-5, with a tentative D call TRBD1 (6 bases). V was pared by 5 bases and J by 0 bases, with 14 bases between. This CDR3 contains 16 residues. Germline loops: CDR1 MNHEY, CDR2 SVGEGT. CDR3 loop: CASSQGTLASNQPQHF. DNA for the CDR3: TGTGCCAGCAGTCAGGGGACACTTGCTAGCAATCAGCCCCAGCATTTT.

V is TRBV28 and J is TRBJ2-7; the D is unclear. The V end lost 6 bases, the J end lost 2 bases, and 11 bases lay between the germline ends. The length of the CDR3 is 13 residues. Germline values: CDR1 MDHEN, CDR2 SYDVKM. CDR3: CASRPGGPYEQYF. CDR3 in DNA: TGTGCCAGCAGACCTGGCGGCCCCTACGAGCAGTACTTC.

This chain connects TRBV7-9 to TRBJ2-2; 7 positions agree with TRBD1. The CDR3 is 15 amino acids. CDR1 SEHNR and CDR2 FQNEAQ come from the germline V gene (reference sequence). Germline trimming cut 2 bases from V and 4 bases from J; bases unmatched to any gene: 4. CDR3 nucleotides: TGTGCCAGCAGCTTACAGGGGGTGTTCACCGGGGAGCTGTTTTTT. Translated, it gives CASSLQGVFTGELFF.

CDR3 in DNA: TGTGCCAGCAGCTCCCTGGGAGGAGTAAACACTGAAGCTTTCTTT. It yields the protein CASSSLGGVNTEAFF. The chain has TRBV5-5 and TRBJ1-1, with D unclear. There are 15 residues in the CDR3. The V end lost 3 bases, the J end lost 2 bases, and 14 bases lay between the germline ends. Germline V lookup: CDR1 SGHKS, CDR2 YYEKEE (reference sequence).

This clone appeared a few times. Other DNA sequences of this sample code for an identical CDR3. The genes are TRBV11-3 and TRBJ1-2; the match to TRBD1 covers 9 bases. V dropped 5 bases and J dropped 4; count of bases not matched to a gene: 5. CDR3 size: 14 residues. The germline CDR1 and CDR2 sequences are SGHNT and YENEEA. CDR3 sequence: CASSLGQGSYGYTF. The CDR3 coding sequence is TGTGCCAGCAGCCTTGGACAGGGGAGCTATGGCTACACCTTC.

J is TRBJ2-7 and V is TRBV5-4; D call uncertain. The CDR3 has 12 residues. Per germline, CDR1 SGHNT and CDR2 YYREEE (reference sequence). Between the trimmed V and J ends, which lost 0 bases and 4 bases, there was a span of 5 bases. This CDR3 reads CASSLELYEQYF. The CDR3 coding sequence is TGTGCCAGCAGCTTGGAACTTTACGAGCAGTACTTC.

The genes are TRBV7-6 and TRBJ1-2; 9 bases match TRBD1. Germline CDR1 is SGHVS and CDR2 is FNYEAQ. The CDR3 consists of 15 residues. J lost 1 base, V lost 5 bases, and 5 bases had no gene match. The CDR3 DNA is TGTGCCAGCAGCGAGGACAGGGGATTTAACTATGGCTACACCTTC. As protein: CASSEDRGFNYGYTF.

The CDR3 is CASSLVAGNEQFF. CDR3 in DNA: TGTGCCAGCAGCTTAGTCGCGGGGAATGAGCAGTTCTTC. The rearrangement links TRBV7-6 to TRBJ2-1, with D maybe TRBD2 (6 bases). CDR3 size: 13 residues. V lost 1 base and J lost 7, with 8 bases in between. Germline lookup yields CDR1 SGHVS and CDR2 FNYEAQ.

The CDR3 nucleotides are TGTGCCACCAGCGGCGGACAGGGGGCCATTTTTGGGTACTTC. Protein: CATSGGQGAIFGYF. V gene TRBV15 combines with J gene TRBJ2-7; 11 positions agree with TRBD1. Germline values: CDR1 LNHNV, CDR2 YYDKDF (reference sequence). CDR3 length equals 14 residues. Trimming took 5 bases from V and 12 from J; bases not matched to a gene: 12.